Given below is one TCR beta chain in context. This entry belongs to a study of T cell changes during pregnancy in multiple sclerosis. The length of the CDR3 is 15 residues. V shed 5 bases and J shed 0 bases, with 12 bases lying between them. CDR1 is SGHTA, CDR2 FQGNSA, per germline. Libraries were prepared by immunoSEQ multiplex PCR; TCRdb keeps only in-frame clonotypes and omits some of them. The sample has about 38,000 clones, about 89% seen once; the top ten hold around 0.39%. Source: CD4+ T cells from peripheral blood mononuclear cells, taken in the third trimester of pregnancy. The origin of this receptor is a female donor in good health, enrolled as a control in a pregnancy study. V is TRBV7-2 and J is TRBJ2-3; D is unclear. The CDR3 DNA sequence: TGTGCCAGCAGCCGCTTTGGGCCCAGCACAGATACGCAGTATTTT. Amino acid sequence: CASSRFGPSTDTQYF. Supplemented by reference TRBV7-2 and TRBJ2-3, the full variable domain reads GAGVSQSPSNKVTEKGKDVELRCDPISGHTALYWYRQSLGQGLEFLIYFQGNSAPDKSGLPSDRFSAERTGGSVSTLTIQRTQQEDSAVYLCASSRFGPSTDTQYFGPGTRLTVL.